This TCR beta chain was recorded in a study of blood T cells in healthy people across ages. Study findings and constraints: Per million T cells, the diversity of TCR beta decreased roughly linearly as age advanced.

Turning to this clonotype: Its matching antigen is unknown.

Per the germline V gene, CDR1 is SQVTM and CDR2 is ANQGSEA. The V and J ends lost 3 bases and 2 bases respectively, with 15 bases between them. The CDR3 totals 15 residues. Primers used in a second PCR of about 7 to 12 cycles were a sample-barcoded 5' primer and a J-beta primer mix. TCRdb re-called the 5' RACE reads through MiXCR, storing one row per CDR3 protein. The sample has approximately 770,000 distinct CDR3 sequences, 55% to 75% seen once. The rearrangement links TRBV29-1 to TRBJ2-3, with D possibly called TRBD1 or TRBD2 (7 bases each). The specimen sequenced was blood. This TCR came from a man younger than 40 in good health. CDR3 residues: CSVEGRGGLTDTQYF. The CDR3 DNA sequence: TGCAGCGTTGAGGGCAGGGGGGGCCTCACAGATACGCAGTATTTT.